The 23 T cell receptor beta chains reported below all come from one sample, sequenced in a study of blood T cell repertoires in COVID-19. The method was immunoSEQ multiplex PCR; TCRdb's version includes in-frame clones alone and lacks a portion of them. The sample lists over 100,000 clones; 86% were seen once. The sequenced sample consisted of peripheral blood. The receptors here all came from a middle-aged man with acute or convalescent COVID-19.

The chain uses TRBV5-1 and TRBJ2-7, with 11 bases lining up with TRBD2. J gave up 0 bases and V 4 bases, and 3 bases lay outside the gene matches. The CDR3 extends over 15 amino acids. Germline CDR1 reads SGHRS; CDR2 reads YFSETQ. DNA for the CDR3: TGCGCCAGCAGCATCACTAGCGGGAGCTCCTACGAGCAGTACTTC. Its protein is CASSITSGSSYEQYF.

CDR3 sequence (DNA): TGTGCCAGCAGCTTAGGGCCGGGAAAAGGGGGTGAGCAGTTCTTC. This gives the protein CASSLGPGKGGEQFF. The chain couples TRBV7-2 to TRBJ2-1, with D possibly being TRBD1 (6 bases). Trimming took off 1 base at V and 9 bases at J, with 16 bases between the two ends. The germline V gene has CDR1 SGHTA and CDR2 FQGNSA. The CDR3 is made up of 15 amino acids.

V gene TRBV24-1 combines with J gene TRBJ1-4, with TRBD1 as a possible D gene (5 bases). Trimming took 3 bases from V and 10 from J, leaving 14 bases between them. Germline V gene sequence: CDR1 KGHDR, CDR2 SFDVKD. The CDR3 totals 14 residues. CDR3 DNA sequence: TGTGCCACCAGTGATAGGGCGGGGGGGACAAAACTGTTTTTT. This codes for CATSDRAGGTKLFF.

V usage is TRBV25-1 and J usage is TRBJ1-2; D possibly corresponds to TRBD1 (5 bases). The CDR3 is 13 amino acids. V shed 5 bases and J shed 4 bases, with 11 bases lying between them. CDR1 MGHDK and CDR2 SYGVNS come from the germline V gene. DNA for the CDR3: TGTGCCAGCAGTCGGGGGTTTGGCTATGGCTACACCTTC. It specifies CASSRGFGYGYTF.

The chain recombines TRBV5-5 with TRBJ1-4, with 7 positions matching TRBD1. This CDR3 is 17 amino acids long. V gave up 4 bases and J gave up 5 bases; unmatched junction bases: 14. Per the germline V gene, CDR1 is SGHKS and CDR2 is YYEKEE (reference sequence). The CDR3 bases are TGTGCCAGCAGCGGCACTGTACAGGGGCGGAAAAATGAAAAACTGTTTTTT. This codes for CASSGTVQGRKNEKLFF. The complete variable domain, with remaining parts taken from reference TRBV5-5 and TRBJ1-4, reads DAGVTQSPTHLIKTRGQQVTLRCSPISGHKSVSWYQQVLGQGPQFIFQYYEKEERGRGNFPDRFSARQFPNYSSELNVNALLLGDSALYLCASSGTVQGRKNEKLFFGSGTQLSVL.

This rearrangement joins TRBV19 to TRBJ1-1; D possibly corresponds to TRBD1 (5 bases). CDR3 length equals 11 residues. Germline lookup yields CDR1 LNHDA and CDR2 SQIVND (reference sequence). Trimming removed 9 bases at V and 5 bases at J, with 10 bases between. The CDR3 DNA reads as TGTGCCAGCGGGGGGGGAACTGAAGCTTTCTTT. Protein: CASGGGTEAFF.

The chain uses TRBV6-4 and TRBJ2-3, with 10 bases aligning to TRBD2. Looked up from germline, CDR1 is MRHNA and CDR2 is SNTAGT. The CDR3 covers 15 residues. V shed 9 bases, J shed 4 bases, and the junction held 10 bases outside the gene matches. Here the CDR3 DNA reads TGTGCCAGACCGACGCCTAGCGGGAGTTCAGATACGCAGTATTTT. As protein: CARPTPSGSSDTQYF.

The genes are TRBV6-1 and TRBJ1-6; D possibly corresponds to TRBD1 (6 bases). CDR3 length equals 14 residues. From germline, CDR1 is MNHNS and CDR2 SASEGT. V lost 3 bases and J lost 7, with 10 bases in between. CDR3 in DNA: TGTGCCAGCAGTGAGGTACAGGGAAATTCACCCCTCCACTTT. This translates into CASSEVQGNSPLHF.

The count of this clone is one. The V gene is TRBV7-9, the J gene TRBJ1-3; 9 nucleotides agree with TRBD1. This CDR3 contains 17 residues. CDR1 SEHNR and CDR2 FQNEAQ come from the germline V gene (reference sequence). J lost 4 bases, V lost 0 bases, and 7 bases had no gene match. The CDR3 region is CASSLALQGAGGNTIYF. The DNA for the CDR3 is TGTGCCAGCAGCTTAGCCCTACAGGGGGCAGGAGGAAACACCATATATTTT.

The chain has TRBV23-1 and TRBJ2-7; TRBD1 agrees at 7 bases. Being an ORF, TRBV23-1 has a function that is uncertain. The V and J ends lost 0 bases and 3 bases, in that order; junction bases with no gene match: 2. This CDR3 contains 14 residues. The DNA of the CDR3 is TGCGCCAGCAGTCAATCTGGACAGGTCTACGAGCAGTACTTC. Encoded protein: CASSQSGQVYEQYF.

V gene TRBV5-1 combines with J gene TRBJ1-1; 9 bases line up with TRBD1. Germline V lookup: CDR1 SGHRS, CDR2 YFSETQ. The CDR3 covers 16 residues. V shed 2 bases, J shed 0 bases, and the junction held 5 bases outside the gene matches. Here the CDR3 reads CASSFITGGLNTEAFF. CDR3 nucleotide sequence: TGCGCCAGCAGCTTTATTACAGGGGGCCTGAACACTGAAGCTTTCTTT.

J is TRBJ1-1 and V is TRBV6-5, with D perhaps matching TRBD1 (6 bases). Between the trimmed V and J ends, which lost 6 bases and 5 bases, there was a span of 16 bases. This CDR3 has 14 amino acids. Germline-derived CDR1 and CDR2 are MNHEY and SVGAGI. The DNA of the CDR3 is TGTGCCAGCAGGGCATGGACAGAAGGGACTGAAGCTTTCTTT. This codes for CASRAWTEGTEAFF.

The V call is TRBV5-1, the J call TRBJ1-3; D unresolved. The germline gives CDR1 SGHRS, CDR2 YFSETQ. Deletions cut 4 bases from V and 0 bases from J, with 8 bases between. The CDR3 has 14 residues. The CDR3 protein is CASSLIGSGNTIYF. CDR3 coding DNA: TGCGCCAGCAGCCTGATCGGCTCTGGAAACACCATATATTTT.

This chain connects TRBV9 to TRBJ2-5; 13 nucleotides agree with TRBD2. CDR1 and CDR2 from the germline V gene are SGDLS and YYNGEE. The CDR3 has 15 amino acids. V shed 3 bases, J shed 5 bases, and the junction held 4 bases outside the gene matches. CDR3 nucleotide sequence: TGTGCCAGCAGCGGGACTAGCGGGAGTTGGGAGACCCAGTACTTC. Amino acid sequence: CASSGTSGSWETQYF.

This chain uses TRBV6-2 or TRBV6-3 with TRBJ1-5; D not certain. This CDR3 has 11 residues. V was trimmed by 5 bases and J by 6 bases, leaving 5 bases between them. Germline CDR1 reads MNHEY; CDR2 reads SVGEGT. The CDR3 reads CASSTGQPQHF. DNA of the CDR3: TGTGCCAGCAGTACGGGTCAGCCCCAGCATTTT.

The gene calls are TRBV19 and TRBJ2-3, with a possible D match to TRBD2 (5 bases). The germline gives CDR1 LNHDA, CDR2 SQIVND (reference sequence). Deletions cut 9 bases from V and 2 bases from J, with 15 bases between. CDR3 size: 14 residues. The CDR3 sequence is CASRADFNTDTQYF. CDR3 nucleotide sequence: TGTGCCAGCCGGGCGGACTTTAACACAGATACGCAGTATTTT.

This clone is a singleton in its sample. This CDR3 is CASSPSDLTYGYTF. CDR3 coding DNA: TGTGCCAGCAGCCCCTCGGACTTAACTTATGGCTACACCTTC. This rearrangement joins TRBV9 to TRBJ1-2, with no clear D. The CDR3 contains 14 residues. Germline V gene data show CDR1 as SGDLS and CDR2 as YYNGEE. V lost 4 bases, J lost 5 bases, and 15 bases lay in between. Supplemented by reference TRBV9 and TRBJ1-2, the full variable domain reads DSGVTQTPKHLITATGQRVTLRCSPRSGDLSVYWYQQSLDQGLQFLIQYYNGEERAKGNILERFSAQQFPDLHSELNLSSLELGDSALYFCASSPSDLTYGYTFGSGTRLTVV.

This chain joins TRBV19 and TRBJ2-7, with 10 positions matching TRBD1. V lost 5 bases and J lost 6; bases outside the gene matches: 13. Per the germline V gene, CDR1 is LNHDA and CDR2 is SQIVND (reference sequence). This CDR3 spans 16 amino acids. The CDR3 is CASSPVSDRGRFEQYF. The CDR3 coding sequence is TGTGCCAGTAGTCCCGTTTCAGACAGGGGGCGTTTCGAGCAGTACTTC.

The chain combines TRBV5-4 with TRBJ2-5, with TRBD1 identical over 8 bases. CDR3 length: 19 residues. Germline CDR1 and CDR2: SGHNT and YYREEE (reference sequence). J lost 4 bases, V lost 0 bases, and 17 bases had no gene match. This CDR3 reads CASSLARRLGRGLGETQYF. In DNA, the CDR3 is TGTGCCAGCAGCTTGGCTCGGCGGTTGGGCAGGGGGCTTGGAGAGACCCAGTACTTC.

The V call is TRBV30, the J call TRBJ1-2; TRBD1 might be the D (5 bases). From germline, CDR1 is GTSNPN and CDR2 SVGIG (reference sequence). The germline V and J ends were trimmed by 4 bases and 8 bases, with 23 bases remaining between them. This CDR3 spans 15 amino acids. CDR3 loop: CAWTGNLGGVGGYTF. CDR3 nucleotides: TGTGCCTGGACTGGGAACCTCGGGGGGGTGGGCGGCTACACCTTC. Combining the CDR3 with reference TRBV30 and TRBJ1-2 gives the whole variable domain SQTIHQWPATLVQPVGSPLSLECTVEGTSNPNLYWYRQAAGRGLQLLFYSVGIGQISSEVPQNLSASRPQDRQFILSSKKLLLSDSGFYLCAWTGNLGGVGGYTFGSGTRLTVV.

The V gene is TRBV11-2, the J gene TRBJ2-4; D perhaps matches TRBD2 (7 bases). Germline values: CDR1 SGHAT, CDR2 FQNNGV. V was clipped by 3 bases and J by 8 bases, with 26 bases between them. The CDR3 is 18 residues long. The CDR3 bases are TGTGCCAGCAGCTTTCCGTCAGAATTGCGCGGGGGCGCTGACATTCAGTACTTC. This encodes CASSFPSELRGGADIQYF.

J is TRBJ1-2 and V is TRBV5-1, with 10 bases fitting TRBD1. Germline trimming cut 2 bases from V and 8 bases from J; bases unmatched to any gene: 6. CDR3 length equals 14 residues. Germline CDR1 SGHRS, CDR2 YFSETQ. Here the CDR3 reads CASSFSGTGEGYTF. The CDR3 DNA reads TGCGCCAGCAGCTTCTCCGGGACAGGGGAAGGCTACACCTTC.

The gene calls are TRBV12-3 or TRBV12-4 and TRBJ1-2; 9 nucleotides match TRBD1. CDR3 size: 13 residues. The J segment lost 8 bases and the V segment lost 6 bases, leaving 7 bases of the junction unmatched. CDR3 bases: TGTGCCAGCAGGTACGGGACAGGGCACGGCTACACCTTC. Its protein is CASRYGTGHGYTF.